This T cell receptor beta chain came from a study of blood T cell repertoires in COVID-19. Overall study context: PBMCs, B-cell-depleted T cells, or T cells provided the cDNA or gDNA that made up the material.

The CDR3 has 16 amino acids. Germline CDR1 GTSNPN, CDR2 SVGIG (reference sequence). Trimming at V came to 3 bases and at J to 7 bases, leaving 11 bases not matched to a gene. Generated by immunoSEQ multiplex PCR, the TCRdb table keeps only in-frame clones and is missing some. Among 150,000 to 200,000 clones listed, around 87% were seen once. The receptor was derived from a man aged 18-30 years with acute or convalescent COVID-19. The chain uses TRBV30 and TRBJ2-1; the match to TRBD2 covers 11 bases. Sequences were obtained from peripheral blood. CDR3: CAWSPSGTSGRNEQFF. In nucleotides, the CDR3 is TGTGCCTGGAGCCCCTCCGGGACTAGCGGTCGAAATGAGCAGTTCTTC. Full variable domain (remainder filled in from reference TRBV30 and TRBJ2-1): SQTIHQWPATLVQPVGSPLSLECTVEGTSNPNLYWYRQAAGRGLQLLFYSVGIGQISSEVPQNLSASRPQDRQFILSSKKLLLSDSGFYLCAWSPSGTSGRNEQFFGPGTRLTVL.